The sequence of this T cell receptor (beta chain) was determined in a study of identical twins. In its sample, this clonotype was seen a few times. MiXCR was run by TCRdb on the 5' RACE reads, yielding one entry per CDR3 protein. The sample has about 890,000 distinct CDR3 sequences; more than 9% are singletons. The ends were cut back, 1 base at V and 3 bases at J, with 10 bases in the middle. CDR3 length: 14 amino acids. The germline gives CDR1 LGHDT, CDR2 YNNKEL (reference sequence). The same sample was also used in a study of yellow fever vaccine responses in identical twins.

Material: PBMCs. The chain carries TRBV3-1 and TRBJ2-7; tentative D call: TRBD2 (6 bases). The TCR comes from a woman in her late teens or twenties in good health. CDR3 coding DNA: TGTGCCAGCAGCCAAGGGGACGGGGGCTACGAGCAGTACTTC. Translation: CASSQGDGGYEQYF.